Each of the 11 T cell receptor beta chains below was sequenced from the same sample in a study of technical replicates of blood from a few donors. The repertoire was sequenced with immunoSEQ multiplex PCR; TCRdb's copy has only in-frame clones and lacks some. The table shows tens of thousands of clones, with roughly nine tenths occurring only once. The sample was T cells isolated from PBMCs. The receptors were gathered from a human donor in good health.

The V and J genes are TRBV11-3 and TRBJ2-1; 10 bases are shared with TRBD2. The CDR3 sequence is 16 residues long. V shed 1 base, J shed 7 bases, and the junction held 7 bases outside the gene matches. Looked up from germline, CDR1 is SGHNT and CDR2 is YENEEA. DNA of the CDR3: TGTGCCAGCAGCTTAGGAGCCCTAGCGGGAGATAATGAGCAGTTCTTC. Translation: CASSLGALAGDNEQFF. The whole variable domain, remainder taken from reference TRBV11-3 and TRBJ2-1, is EAGVVQSPRYKIIEKKQPVAFWCNPISGHNTLYWYLQNLGQGPELLIRYENEEAVDDSQLPKDRFSAERLKGVDSTLKIQPAELGDSAVYLCASSLGALAGDNEQFFGPGTRLTVL.

The chain recombines TRBV30 with TRBJ1-2; D possibly corresponds to TRBD1 (6 bases). CDR1 and CDR2 (germline): GTSNPN, SVGIG (reference sequence). With 0 bases removed from V and 4 bases from J, the gap between germline ends came to 9 bases. This CDR3 has 13 amino acids. CDR3 bases: TGTGCCTGGAGTGTAGGGGGTTCCTATGGCTACACCTTC. Translated: CAWSVGGSYGYTF.

The V gene is TRBV9, the J gene TRBJ2-1, with 8 positions matching TRBD2. Trimming removed 2 bases from V and 1 base from J; junction bases left unmatched: 2. CDR1 is SGDLS and CDR2 is YYNGEE in the germline V gene. This CDR3 is 15 amino acids long. DNA of the CDR3: TGTGCCAGCAGCGTTACTAGCGGTTCCTACAATGAGCAGTTCTTC. Translating it yields CASSVTSGSYNEQFF. The variable domain in full, completed from reference TRBV9 and TRBJ2-1, reads DSGVTQTPKHLITATGQRVTLRCSPRSGDLSVYWYQQSLDQGLQFLIQYYNGEERAKGNILERFSAQQFPDLHSELNLSSLELGDSALYFCASSVTSGSYNEQFFGPGTRLTVL.

The V call is TRBV5-1, the J call TRBJ1-2; 7 bases are shared with TRBD1. The CDR3 is 15 residues long. The J segment lost 1 base and the V segment lost 3 bases, leaving 6 bases of the junction unmatched. The V gene's germline CDR1 is SGHRS and CDR2 YFSETQ. CDR3: CASSYGTDYNYGYTF. In DNA, the CDR3 is TGCGCCAGCAGCTACGGGACAGATTATAACTATGGCTACACCTTC.

The chain carries TRBV4-1 and TRBJ2-1; 13 bases are shared with TRBD2. CDR3 length: 15 amino acids. Trimming cost V 1 base and J 8 bases; bases outside gene matches: 2. CDR1 is MGHRA and CDR2 is YSYEKL in the germline V gene. The CDR3 is CASSQALAGGDEQFF. CDR3 nucleotides: TGCGCCAGCAGCCAAGCACTAGCGGGAGGGGATGAGCAGTTCTTC.

The rearrangement joins TRBV28 to TRBJ1-1, with 8 bases that match TRBD1. The CDR3 length is 14 residues. With 2 bases clipped from V and 4 bases from J, the junction kept 3 bases outside the gene matches. Germline CDR1 is MDHEN and CDR2 is SYDVKM. The CDR3 reads CASSLLTGGTEAFF. The CDR3 DNA is TGTGCCAGCAGTTTACTTACAGGGGGCACTGAAGCTTTCTTT.

The chain employs TRBV30 and TRBJ2-3, with TRBD2 identical over 7 bases. Per germline, CDR1 GTSNPN and CDR2 SVGIG (reference sequence). J was trimmed by 0 bases and V by 0 bases; bases with no gene match: 9. The CDR3 covers 17 residues. CDR3 coding DNA: TGTGCCTGGAGTGTACTTGGGGGGGGATTTAGCACAGATACGCAGTATTTT. This encodes CAWSVLGGGFSTDTQYF.

This chain uses TRBV5-8 with TRBJ2-2; 10 bases fit TRBD2. Losses at the gene ends were 0 bases for V and 5 bases for J; bases not matched to a gene: 16. The V gene's germline CDR1 is SGHTS and CDR2 YDEGEE. CDR3 length equals 20 residues. The CDR3 bases are TGTGCCAGCAGCTTGGAGAGGGCTAGCGGGAGAGCTCGATGGACCGGGGAGCTGTTTTTT. Its protein is CASSLERASGRARWTGELFF.

In this sample, this clone turned up a few times. An end of the junction does not agree with germline; a read error may underlie this. The chain recombines TRBV28 with TRBJ1-1, with a possible D match to TRBD1 (5 bases). Germline values: CDR1 MDHEN, CDR2 SYDVKM. This CDR3 comprises 11 residues. CDR3 amino acids: CASSGTASLLF. DNA for the CDR3: TGTGCCAGCAGCGGGACTGCCTCTCTTCTTTTT.

This rearrangement joins TRBV4-1 to TRBJ1-2, with D unclear. In germline, CDR1 is MGHRA, CDR2 YSYEKL. CDR3 length: 16 residues. V lost 3 bases and J lost 3, with 17 bases in between. Here the CDR3 reads CASSQPRRGSYYGYTF. The CDR3 DNA reads as TGCGCCAGCAGCCAGCCCAGGCGGGGAAGCTACTATGGCTACACCTTC.

This chain uses TRBV25-1 with TRBJ2-3, with D possibly TRBD1 on 6 matching bases. The CDR3 extends over 11 amino acids. Germline CDR1 MGHDK, CDR2 SYGVNS. Between the trimmed V and J ends, which lost 9 bases and 7 bases, there was a span of 11 bases. DNA for the CDR3: TGTGCCAGTAAACAGGGCAATACGCAGTATTTT. It encodes CASKQGNTQYF.